These 24 T cell receptor beta chains came from one sample sequenced in a study of blood T cell repertoires in COVID-19. Produced via immunoSEQ multiplex PCR; TCRdb's table is partial and in-frame only. This repertoire shows hundreds of thousands of clones, around four fifths found once; its top ten account for about 4.8%. Material for sequencing was PBMCs or T cells enriched from blood (not recorded which). The source is a woman aged 45-65 years who had been exposed to COVID-19.

This sequence joins TRBV24-1 and TRBJ2-7; 8 bases align to TRBD1. CDR3 length: 13 residues. V lost 3 bases and J lost 4; bases outside the gene matches: 1. CDR1 is KGHDR, CDR2 SFDVKD, per germline. CDR3: CATSDQGAYEQYF. The CDR3 DNA reads as TGTGCCACCAGTGATCAGGGGGCGTACGAGCAGTACTTC.

The chain uses TRBV19 and TRBJ1-1; D gene uncertain. Trimming took 3 bases from V and 3 from J, leaving 8 bases between them. The CDR3 is 13 residues long. Germline loops: CDR1 LNHDA, CDR2 SQIVND (reference sequence). This CDR3 is CASSIGRDTEAFF. The CDR3 DNA is TGTGCCAGTAGTATTGGCCGGGACACTGAAGCTTTCTTT. The whole variable domain, remainder taken from reference TRBV19 and TRBJ1-1, is DGGITQSPKYLFRKEGQNVTLSCEQNLNHDAMYWYRQDPGQGLRLIYYSQIVNDFQKGDIAEGYSVSREKKESFPLTVTSAQKNPTAFYLCASSIGRDTEAFFGQGTRLTVV.

The chain combines TRBV6-1 with TRBJ2-2, with TRBD2 as a possible D gene (6 bases). The CDR3 loop spans 17 amino acids. Germline CDR1 reads MNHNS; CDR2 reads SASEGT. Trimming took 5 bases from V and 0 from J, leaving 16 bases between them. This chain's CDR3 is CASSKGPSAANTGELFF. Here the CDR3 DNA reads TGTGCCAGCAGTAAAGGCCCTAGCGCCGCGAACACCGGGGAGCTGTTTTTT.

The chain couples TRBV5-4 to TRBJ2-1; the D is unclear. In germline, CDR1 is SGHNT, CDR2 YYREEE (reference sequence). Trimming shortened V by 0 bases and J by 0 bases, and 10 bases separated the two germline ends. The CDR3 covers 16 residues. The CDR3, as DNA: TGTGCCAGCAGCTTGGAGTTTTCGGTCTCCTACAATGAGCAGTTCTTC. Translated: CASSLEFSVSYNEQFF. The whole variable domain, remainder taken from reference TRBV5-4 and TRBJ2-1, is ETGVTQSPTHLIKTRGQQVTLRCSSQSGHNTVSWYQQALGQGPQFIFQYYREEENGRGNFPPRFSGLQFPNYSSELNVNALELDDSALYLCASSLEFSVSYNEQFFGPGTRLTVL.

With regard to this clone: Other DNA sequences of this sample code for an identical CDR3. This sequence joins TRBV5-1 and TRBJ1-5; the D gene is possibly TRBD1 (5 bases). V lost 0 bases and J 2 bases, leaving 6 bases between the germline ends. CDR1 is SGHRS, CDR2 YFSETQ, per germline. The CDR3 sequence is 14 residues long. CDR3 loop: CASSLEGGNQPQHF. The CDR3 region has the DNA TGCGCCAGCAGCTTGGAAGGGGGCAATCAGCCCCAGCATTTT.

This chain joins TRBV6-4 and TRBJ2-1; no reliable D call. The CDR3 sequence is 13 residues long. The V end lost 4 bases, the J end lost 6 bases, and 10 bases lay between the germline ends. CDR1 is MRHNA and CDR2 is SNTAGT in the germline V gene. The CDR3 coding sequence is TGTGCCAGCAGTGCCGTACGCGGCAATGAGCAGTTCTTC. Translation: CASSAVRGNEQFF.

The chain carries TRBV12-3 or TRBV12-4 and TRBJ1-2; perhaps TRBD1 as D (5 bases). The CDR3 loop spans 12 amino acids. Trimming stripped 7 bases from V and 5 bases from J, with 11 bases between. Written as DNA, the CDR3 is TGTGCCAGCACCCGGGACTTTTATGGCTACACCTTC. It is translated as CASTRDFYGYTF.

This chain joins TRBV7-9 and TRBJ1-2; D unclear. CDR1 is SEHNR, CDR2 FQNEAQ, per germline (reference sequence). The V gene lost 4 bases and the J gene lost 0 bases, with 12 bases spanning the gap. The CDR3 is 15 residues long. The CDR3 here is CASSSAGVPNYGYTF. The CDR3 region has the DNA TGTGCCAGCAGCTCAGCCGGAGTCCCTAACTATGGCTACACCTTC.

The chain recombines TRBV5-6 with TRBJ2-1; a weak D match, TRBD2 (7 bases). V lost 3 bases, J lost 6 bases, and 16 bases lay in between. Per the germline V gene, CDR1 is SGHDT and CDR2 is YYEEEE. This CDR3 is 15 amino acids long. CDR3 nucleotide sequence: TGTGCCAGCAGCTCAACACGGGGGGCGGGCAATGAGCAGTTCTTC. Residues: CASSSTRGAGNEQFF.

There are a few counts of this clone. V usage is TRBV5-4 and J usage is TRBJ1-4; D is possibly TRBD1 (6 bases). There are 15 residues in the CDR3. V dropped 4 bases and J dropped 7 bases, with 17 bases sitting between them. CDR1 and CDR2 (germline): SGHNT, YYREEE (reference sequence). The CDR3 region has the DNA TGTGCCAGCAGCCATAGAGGGGGACGTGGTGAAAAACTGTTTTTT. This sequence encodes CASSHRGGRGEKLFF.

The table lists this clone with a few counts. V is TRBV12-3 or TRBV12-4 and J is TRBJ1-1, with D possibly being TRBD1 (5 bases). V dropped 1 base and J dropped 5 bases, with 5 bases sitting between them. The CDR3 has 12 residues. The CDR3 loop is CASSLEGTEAFF. The CDR3 nucleotides are TGTGCCAGCAGTTTAGAGGGGACTGAAGCTTTCTTT.

This clone turned up a few times. The chain combines TRBV2 with TRBJ1-3, with a tentative D call TRBD1 (6 bases). Germline-derived CDR1 and CDR2 are SNHLY and FYNNEI. The V and J ends lost 5 bases and 2 bases respectively, with 13 bases between them. This CDR3 is 15 amino acids long. The CDR3 sequence: CASSQGQPPGNTIYF. The CDR3, as DNA: TGTGCCAGCAGTCAGGGACAACCTCCTGGAAACACCATATATTTT.

This clone has only one observation. The chain links TRBV5-6 to TRBJ2-5; 8 bases line up with TRBD1. The junction had 7 bases not matched to a gene; V was cut back by 1 base and J by 5 bases. The germline gives CDR1 SGHDT, CDR2 YYEEEE. The CDR3 length is 15 residues. CDR3 residues: CASSLMQQGVETQYF. The CDR3 DNA is TGTGCCAGCAGCTTGATGCAACAGGGGGTGGAGACCCAGTACTTC.

The chain uses TRBV4-2 and TRBJ1-1; no clear D gene. Trimming removed 0 bases at V and 0 bases at J, with 5 bases between. This CDR3 is 14 amino acids long. Germline CDR1 and CDR2: LGHNA and YNFKEQ. The CDR3: CASSQDPLNTEAFF. Here the CDR3 DNA reads TGTGCCAGCAGCCAAGATCCCTTGAACACTGAAGCTTTCTTT.

The chain couples TRBV21-1 to TRBJ1-1; whether TRBD1, the table's D call, matches the DNA was not checked. TRBV21-1 is classified as a pseudogene. The CDR3 covers 15 residues. Here the CDR3 reads CASSKGRHQNTEAFF. CDR3 sequence (DNA): TGTGCCAGCAGCAAAGGGCGACATCAGAACACTGAAGCTTTCTTT.

The chain couples TRBV11-2 to TRBJ1-6; 7 bases agree with TRBD1. The junction had 5 bases not matched to a gene; V was cut back by 5 bases and J by 7 bases. CDR3 length: 14 residues. Germline loops: CDR1 SGHAT, CDR2 FQNNGV. The CDR3 nucleotides read TGTGCCAGCAGCCAGGACAGGAGCAATTCACCCCTCCACTTT. Amino acid sequence: CASSQDRSNSPLHF.

The chain combines TRBV7-2 with TRBJ1-2, with D possibly being TRBD1 (6 bases). The CDR3 has 13 amino acids. CDR1 is SGHTA, CDR2 FQGNSA, per germline. V was pared by 5 bases and J by 3 bases, with 10 bases between. Here the CDR3 reads CASSRGAYYGYTF. CDR3 DNA sequence: TGTGCCAGCAGCCGGGGGGCGTACTATGGCTACACCTTC. The variable domain in full, with the rest retrieved from reference TRBV7-2 and TRBJ1-2, is GAGVSQSPSNKVTEKGKDVELRCDPISGHTALYWYRQSLGQGLEFLIYFQGNSAPDKSGLPSDRFSAERTGGSVSTLTIQRTQQEDSAVYLCASSRGAYYGYTFGSGTRLTVV.

This chain uses TRBV19 with TRBJ1-1; D is unresolved. From germline, CDR1 is LNHDA and CDR2 SQIVND (reference sequence). Trimming left V 0 bases short and J 11 bases short, with 13 bases between. The CDR3 is 13 amino acids. The CDR3 nucleotides are TGTGCCAGTAGTATAGATACGGCGACACACGCTTTCTTT. Residues: CASSIDTATHAFF.

V usage is TRBV9 and J usage is TRBJ1-2, with TRBD1 matching 7 bases. In germline, CDR1 is SGDLS, CDR2 YYNGEE. The CDR3 runs to 15 residues. V was clipped by 2 bases and J by 8 bases; unmatched bases: 12. The CDR3 coding sequence is TGTGCCAGCAGCGTGGAGGCTTGGGGACAGAGGGGCTACACCTTC. Its translation is CASSVEAWGQRGYTF.

This clone was detected once. J is TRBJ1-2 and V is TRBV19; 8 bases fit TRBD1. CDR1 and CDR2 from the germline V gene are LNHDA and SQIVND (reference sequence). This CDR3 has 14 amino acids. The ends lost 4 bases at V and 2 bases at J; junction bases unmatched: 3. CDR3 sequence: CASSRTGSNYGYTF. In DNA, the CDR3 is TGTGCCAGTAGTAGGACAGGGTCCAACTATGGCTACACCTTC. Drawing the rest from reference TRBV19 and TRBJ1-2, the complete variable domain is DGGITQSPKYLFRKEGQNVTLSCEQNLNHDAMYWYRQDPGQGLRLIYYSQIVNDFQKGDIAEGYSVSREKKESFPLTVTSAQKNPTAFYLCASSRTGSNYGYTFGSGTRLTVV.

The rearrangement links TRBV7-2 to TRBJ1-2; 7 bases map to TRBD1. V gave up 5 bases and J gave up 3 bases; unmatched junction bases: 6. The germline CDR1 and CDR2 sequences are SGHTA and FQGNSA. The CDR3 contains 14 residues. The CDR3 DNA sequence: TGTGCCAGCAGCCCCCCAGACAGGGACTATGGCTACACCTTC. This gives the protein CASSPPDRDYGYTF.

The chain employs TRBV5-4 and TRBJ2-3, with D possibly TRBD2 on 6 matching bases. Trimming pared 3 bases from V and 8 bases from J, leaving 10 bases between. This CDR3 has 12 amino acids. Germline V CDR1 and CDR2: SGHNT, YYREEE (reference sequence). In nucleotides, the CDR3 is TGTGCCAGCAGCTCAAAGGAGGGTACGCAGTATTTT. It encodes CASSSKEGTQYF. The whole variable domain, remainder taken from reference TRBV5-4 and TRBJ2-3, is ETGVTQSPTHLIKTRGQQVTLRCSSQSGHNTVSWYQQALGQGPQFIFQYYREEENGRGNFPPRFSGLQFPNYSSELNVNALELDDSALYLCASSSKEGTQYFGPGTRLTVL.

V gene TRBV11-2 combines with J gene TRBJ2-7; 10 bases align to TRBD2. Germline-derived CDR1 and CDR2 are SGHAT and FQNNGV. This CDR3 is 16 amino acids long. Trimming took 5 bases from V and 0 from J; bases not matched to a gene: 7. The CDR3 DNA reads TGTGCCAGCAGCCTAAAAAGCGGGGGGGCCTCCTACGAGCAGTACTTC. Translating gives CASSLKSGGASYEQYF.

This clone was seen more than once but under ten times. The chain recombines TRBV12-3 or TRBV12-4 with TRBJ1-2; D is possibly TRBD1 (5 bases). The CDR3 consists of 12 residues. Trimming took off 3 bases at V and 4 bases at J, with 6 bases between the two ends. The CDR3 DNA is TGTGCCAGCAGTTTGGGGCCCTATGGCTACACCTTC. It translates to CASSLGPYGYTF.